The 28 T cell receptor beta chains given below trace back to one sample, sequenced in a study of immune evolution from preneoplasia to lung adenocarcinoma (dated by TCRdb to the early 2020s). Library preparation employed the immunoSEQ multiplex PCR assay. Sourced from immuneACCESS, this table was stored by TCRdb with only in-frame sequences that have V and J called. A share of the clones is absent; for the studies checked, an unresolved V gene accounts for under half, and the remainder has no known explanation. The sample has about 3,900 clones on record, 70% to 90% of them singletons. The leading ten clones occupy approximately 5% of the sample. Sequenced material: FFPE minimally invasive lung adenocarcinoma tissue. Reading the label with the study, this specimen's cell subset or site is: micro-invasive lung adenocarcinoma (MIA). These receptors all stem from a donor of 70 years or more with lung adenocarcinoma.

V is TRBV28 and J is TRBJ2-3; 7 nucleotides align to TRBD2. Germline lookup yields CDR1 MDHEN and CDR2 SYDVKM. J was trimmed by 1 base and V by 2 bases; bases with no gene match: 0. The CDR3 loop spans 14 amino acids. This chain's CDR3 is CASSLAGGTDTQYF. The CDR3 nucleotides are TGTGCCAGCAGTTTAGCGGGAGGCACAGATACGCAGTATTTT.

CDR3 residues: CATSRDYLKVRYEQYF. CDR3 in DNA: TGTGCCACCAGCAGAGATTACTTGAAGGTTCGCTACGAGCAGTACTTC. V gene TRBV15 combines with J gene TRBJ2-7; D is uncertain. Trimming shortened V by 0 bases and J by 3 bases, and 15 bases separated the two germline ends. Germline V gene sequence: CDR1 LNHNV, CDR2 YYDKDF (reference sequence). There are 16 residues in the CDR3.

The V call is TRBV12-2, the J call TRBJ2-5; the listed D gene, TRBD1, was not tested against the DNA. TRBV12-2 constitutes a pseudogene. The CDR3 extends over 17 amino acids. The CDR3, as DNA: TGTGCAAGTCGCTTAGGAAGGGAACCGGGACAACAAGAGACCCAGTACTTC. Translating it yields CASRLGREPGQQETQYF.

The chain carries TRBV19 and TRBJ1-5; no clear D gene. This CDR3 region has 17 residues. The ends were cut back, 3 bases at V and 2 bases at J, with 17 bases in the middle. The germline gives CDR1 LNHDA, CDR2 SQIVND (reference sequence). CDR3 loop: CASSITGFQMGNQPQHF. The DNA for the CDR3 is TGTGCCAGTAGTATTACGGGGTTTCAGATGGGCAATCAGCCCCAGCATTTT.

The chain uses TRBV7-9 and TRBJ2-5; D remains unclear. CDR1 and CDR2 from the germline V gene are SEHNR and FQNEAQ (reference sequence). V lost 3 bases to trimming and J lost 5 bases, with 13 bases between them. This CDR3 is 14 amino acids long. In DNA form, the CDR3 reads TGTGCCAGCAGCTTTCTTACGGGCGGTGAGACCCAGTACTTC. This gives the protein CASSFLTGGETQYF.

The V gene is TRBV2, the J gene TRBJ2-7, with D possibly matching TRBD2 (5 bases). The V and J ends lost 8 bases and 3 bases respectively, with 20 bases between them. The CDR3 extends over 15 amino acids. Germline V gives CDR1 SNHLY, CDR2 FYNNEI. The CDR3 loop is CASFGHGVQVYEQYF. The CDR3 nucleotides read TGTGCCAGCTTTGGCCACGGGGTTCAGGTCTACGAGCAGTACTTC.

The chain joins TRBV28 to TRBJ1-2; D is unresolved. V lost 2 bases to trimming and J lost 3 bases, with 10 bases between them. The CDR3 totals 14 residues. From germline, CDR1 is MDHEN and CDR2 SYDVKM. The CDR3 here is CASSLAQEDYGYTF. The CDR3 bases are TGTGCCAGCAGTTTAGCCCAGGAGGACTATGGCTACACCTTC.

The chain uses TRBV7-9 and TRBJ2-5, with D unclear. Germline CDR1 and CDR2: SEHNR and FQNEAQ (reference sequence). The CDR3 has 12 amino acids. The V end was cut by 5 bases, the J end by 9 bases, with 13 bases between. Here the CDR3 reads CASSDQISAQYF. CDR3 bases: TGTGCCAGCAGCGACCAAATCTCGGCCCAGTACTTC.

V is TRBV30 and J is TRBJ1-4; 9 bases align to TRBD1. Germline CDR1 reads GTSNPN; CDR2 reads SVGIG (reference sequence). V lost 5 bases and J lost 12; bases outside the gene matches: 10. The CDR3 totals 13 residues. The CDR3, as DNA: TGTGCCTGGGGGGCCGTGGGACAGGGCCAACTGTTTTTT. Translation: CAWGAVGQGQLFF.

The chain uses TRBV7-9 and TRBJ2-7, with D perhaps TRBD2 (6 bases). V was cut by 0 bases and J by 2 bases, with 8 bases left in between. The V gene's germline CDR1 is SEHNR and CDR2 FQNEAQ (reference sequence). The CDR3 contains 14 residues. For the CDR3, the DNA is TGTGCCAGCAGCTTAGCTCCGGGGGCCTACGAGCAGTACTTC. Its protein product is CASSLAPGAYEQYF. Combining the CDR3 with reference TRBV7-9 and TRBJ2-7 gives the whole variable domain DTGVSQNPRHKITKRGQNVTFRCDPISEHNRLYWYRQTLGQGPEFLTYFQNEAQLEKSRLLSDRFSAERPKGSFSTLEIQRTEQGDSAMYLCASSLAPGAYEQYFGPGTRLTVT.

J is TRBJ2-1 and V is TRBV5-1; 10 nucleotides align to TRBD2. This CDR3 is 15 amino acids long. The junction had 4 bases not matched to a gene; V was cut back by 2 bases and J by 5 bases. Per the germline V gene, CDR1 is SGHRS and CDR2 is YFSETQ. CDR3 sequence reads: CASSFLAGVNNEQFF. DNA for the CDR3: TGCGCCAGCAGCTTCCTAGCGGGAGTGAACAATGAGCAGTTCTTC.

The rearrangement uses TRBV4-1 and TRBJ1-4; no definite D call. V was clipped by 2 bases and J by 0 bases, with 7 bases between them. Germline V lookup: CDR1 MGHRA, CDR2 YSYEKL. The CDR3 contains 15 residues. The CDR3 protein is CASSQPGTTNEKLFF. The CDR3 region has the DNA TGCGCCAGCAGCCAACCCGGGACAACTAATGAAAAACTGTTTTTT.

The chain couples TRBV4-3 to TRBJ2-1, with unresolved D. This CDR3 is 15 amino acids long. Per the germline V gene, CDR1 is LGHNA and CDR2 is YSLEER. V was shortened by 2 bases and J by 0 bases, with 8 bases between the two germline ends. The DNA of the CDR3 is TGCGCCAGCAGCCAATATGCTAGCTCCTACAATGAGCAGTTCTTC. It yields the protein CASSQYASSYNEQFF.

The chain is built from TRBV27 and TRBJ1-1, with D unresolved. CDR1 is MNHEY, CDR2 SMNVEV, per germline (reference sequence). The CDR3 runs to 13 residues. With 6 bases removed from V and 2 bases from J, the gap between germline ends came to 10 bases. The CDR3 bases are TGTGCCAGCAGGGGTTGGGGAAACACTGAAGCTTTCTTT. It specifies CASRGWGNTEAFF.

The genes are TRBV11-2 and TRBJ2-1, with 11 positions matching TRBD2. V dropped 1 base and J dropped 9; count of bases not matched to a gene: 5. Germline CDR1 and CDR2: SGHAT and FQNNGV. CDR3 length equals 15 residues. In DNA form, the CDR3 reads TGTGCCAGCAGCTTAGGTAGCGGGAGGGTCGGTGAGCAGTTCTTC. Translation: CASSLGSGRVGEQFF. Filled out from reference TRBV11-2 and TRBJ2-1, the complete variable domain reads EAGVAQSPRYKIIEKRQSVAFWCNPISGHATLYWYQQILGQGPKLLIQFQNNGVVDDSQLPKDRFSAERLKGVDSTLKIQPAKLEDSAVYLCASSLGSGRVGEQFFGPGTRLTVL.

This clone was picked up a small number of times. This chain connects TRBV10-3 to TRBJ1-1, with TRBD1 as a possible D gene (6 bases). The V gene lost 10 bases and the J gene lost 6 bases, with 12 bases spanning the gap. The CDR3 spans 11 residues. Germline CDR1 and CDR2: ENHRY and SYGVKD. For the CDR3, the DNA is TGTGCCACTCGAGAGGGGGCTGAAGCTTTCTTT. Amino acids: CATREGAEAFF.

J is TRBJ2-4 and V is TRBV28; 9 positions match TRBD1. The CDR3 consists of 16 residues. Germline assignment: CDR1 MDHEN and CDR2 SYDVKM. J was trimmed by 7 bases and V by 5 bases; bases with no gene match: 12. CDR3 in amino acids: CASSLTTGGPGNIQYF. DNA for the CDR3: TGTGCCAGCAGTCTTACTACAGGGGGCCCCGGGAACATTCAGTACTTC.

The V call is TRBV5-1, the J call TRBJ2-3; 7 nucleotides agree with TRBD2. From germline, CDR1 is SGHRS and CDR2 YFSETQ. The CDR3 sequence is 16 residues long. Trimming at V came to 0 bases and at J to 3 bases, leaving 7 bases not matched to a gene. DNA for the CDR3: TGCGCCAGCAGCTTGGATCCAGCGGGAATGACAGATACGCAGTATTTT. This sequence encodes CASSLDPAGMTDTQYF.

This chain links TRBV29-1 with TRBJ2-3; 12 bases align to TRBD2. Germline values: CDR1 SQVTM, CDR2 ANQGSEA. V trimming: 7 bases; J trimming: 3 bases; junction bases outside the gene matches: 5. CDR3 size: 14 residues. For the CDR3, the DNA is TGCAGCGCCAAGGGGACTAGCGGGACAGATACGCAGTATTTT. Its protein is CSAKGTSGTDTQYF.

The V and J genes are TRBV5-1 and TRBJ1-2; possible D gene TRBD1, 5 bases. The V end was cut by 4 bases, the J end by 1 base, with 8 bases between. This CDR3 is built from 13 residues. Germline CDR1 reads SGHRS; CDR2 reads YFSETQ. Here the CDR3 DNA reads TGCGCCAGCAGCGGGGGGTATAACTATGGCTACACCTTC. Encoded protein: CASSGGYNYGYTF.

The rearrangement joins TRBV4-2 to TRBJ2-7; no reliable D call. V was cut by 5 bases and J by 0 bases, with 11 bases left in between. This CDR3 contains 14 residues. Germline CDR1 LGHNA, CDR2 YNFKEQ. CDR3 amino acids: CASSGVGNSYEQYF. The CDR3 region has the DNA TGTGCCAGCAGCGGGGTCGGCAACTCCTACGAGCAGTACTTC.

CDR3 protein: CSAITGNEQYF. CDR3 coding DNA: TGCAGTGCTATAACAGGGAACGAGCAGTACTTC. The chain joins TRBV20-1 to TRBJ2-7; D perhaps matches TRBD1 (6 bases). The V gene's germline CDR1 is DFQATT and CDR2 SNEGSKA (reference sequence). Trimming took 4 bases from V and 5 from J, leaving 9 bases between them. This CDR3 spans 11 amino acids.

This chain links TRBV5-4 with TRBJ2-2, with 7 bases matching TRBD1. The V segment lost 3 bases and the J segment 4 bases; nucleotides outside the gene matches: 21. Germline CDR1 reads SGHNT; CDR2 reads YYREEE (reference sequence). This CDR3 is built from 20 residues. CDR3 amino acids: CASSSPPTSNRGWGTGELFF. DNA for the CDR3: TGTGCCAGCAGCTCCCCGCCGACCTCAAACAGGGGATGGGGCACCGGGGAGCTGTTTTTT.

The chain employs TRBV19 and TRBJ1-4, with D hard to call. The CDR3 is 17 amino acids. Per germline, CDR1 LNHDA and CDR2 SQIVND (reference sequence). The V end was cut by 4 bases, the J end by 0 bases, with 15 bases between. CDR3 coding DNA: TGTGCCAGTAGTAAGGTCCTCGTGGCAGCAACTAATGAAAAACTGTTTTTT. This gives the protein CASSKVLVAATNEKLFF.

In this sample, this clone turned up a few times. This sequence joins TRBV5-1 and TRBJ1-3, with D perhaps matching TRBD1 (6 bases). The length of the CDR3 is 13 residues. Germline V gives CDR1 SGHRS, CDR2 YFSETQ. Trimming cost V 6 bases and J 4 bases, with 11 bases left between them. CDR3 amino acids: CASTPGDGNTIYF. CDR3 nucleotide sequence: TGCGCCAGCACCCCAGGGGACGGAAACACCATATATTTT.

This rearrangement joins TRBV28 to TRBJ2-5; D ambiguous. Germline V CDR1 and CDR2: MDHEN, SYDVKM. Deletions cut 3 bases from V and 0 bases from J, with 8 bases between. This CDR3 spans 14 amino acids. The CDR3 sequence: CASSFGPNQETQYF. The CDR3 coding sequence is TGTGCCAGCAGTTTTGGGCCAAACCAAGAGACCCAGTACTTC.

This clone came up a few times. This chain's CDR3 is CASTPETGKNQPQHF. CDR3 nucleotides: TGTGCCAGCACCCCAGAGACAGGGAAAAATCAGCCCCAGCATTTT. This chain uses TRBV28 with TRBJ1-5; 7 nucleotides match TRBD1. V dropped 7 bases and J dropped 4; count of bases not matched to a gene: 10. Germline V gives CDR1 MDHEN, CDR2 SYDVKM. CDR3 length: 15 amino acids.

This chain connects TRBV4-1 to TRBJ1-1; tentatively, D is TRBD1 (5 bases). The CDR3 is made up of 14 amino acids. V was shortened by 0 bases and J by 5 bases, with 10 bases between the two germline ends. CDR1 MGHRA and CDR2 YSYEKL come from the germline V gene. CDR3 sequence: CASSQDPGRTEAFF. CDR3 bases: TGCGCCAGCAGCCAAGATCCAGGGAGGACTGAAGCTTTCTTT.